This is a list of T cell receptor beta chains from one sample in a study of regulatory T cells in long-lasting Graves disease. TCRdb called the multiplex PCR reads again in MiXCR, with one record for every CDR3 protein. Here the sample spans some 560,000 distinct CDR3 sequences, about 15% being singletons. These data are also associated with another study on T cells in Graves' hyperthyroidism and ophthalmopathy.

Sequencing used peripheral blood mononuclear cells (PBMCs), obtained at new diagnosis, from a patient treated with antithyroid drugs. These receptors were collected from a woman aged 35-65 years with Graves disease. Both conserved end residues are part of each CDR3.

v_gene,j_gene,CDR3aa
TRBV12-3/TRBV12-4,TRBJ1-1,CASRYGSTEAFF
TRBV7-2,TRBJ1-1,CASSFVLITEAFF
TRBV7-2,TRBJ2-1,CASSLWGTGGYNEQFF
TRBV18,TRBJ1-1,CASSPPSNRDTEAFF
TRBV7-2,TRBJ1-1,CASSVRTNTEAFF
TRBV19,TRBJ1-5,CASSILPGSLNQPQHF
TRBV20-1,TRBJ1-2,CSGWTVLGYGYTF
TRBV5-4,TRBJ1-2,CASSLDRGQGYTF
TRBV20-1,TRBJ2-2,CSARVGGLALTGELFF
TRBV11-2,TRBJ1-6,CASSPPRSSYNSPLHF
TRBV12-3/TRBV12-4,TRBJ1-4,CASSFGFSPATNEKLFF
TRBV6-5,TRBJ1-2,CASSYSMPGQGANYGYTF
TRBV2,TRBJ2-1,CASRPEGDEQFF
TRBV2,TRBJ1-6,CASSEFSDNSPLHF
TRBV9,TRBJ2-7,CASSVEGGGRNEQYF
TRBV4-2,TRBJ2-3,CASSQDGDGMADTQYF
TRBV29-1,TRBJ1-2,CSVERQDYGYTF
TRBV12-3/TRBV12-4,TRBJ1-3,CASSLVAGAENTIYF
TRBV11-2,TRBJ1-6,CASSSERSPLHF
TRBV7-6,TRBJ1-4,CASSLGSNSWAF
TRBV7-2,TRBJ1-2,CASSQFTGDYGYTF
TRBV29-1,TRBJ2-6,CSVVYGSSGANVLTF
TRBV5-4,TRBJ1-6,CASSTARNNSPLHF
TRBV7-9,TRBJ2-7,CASSYDTSYEQYF
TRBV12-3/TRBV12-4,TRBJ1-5,CASSSRGVGNQPQHF
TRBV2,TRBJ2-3,CASRAGATDTQYF
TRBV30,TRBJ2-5,CAWTTGGPQETQYF
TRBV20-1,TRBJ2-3,CSASAGLVTDTQYF
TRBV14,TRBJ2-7,CASSQRMAGMVYEQYF
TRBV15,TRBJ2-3,CATSRFLDTQYF
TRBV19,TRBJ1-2,CASSRGQGYNYGYTF
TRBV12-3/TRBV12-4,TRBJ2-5,CASSKRDGWYQETQYF
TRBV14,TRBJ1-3,CASSPLIARNTIYF
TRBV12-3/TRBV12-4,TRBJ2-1,CASRESNEQFF
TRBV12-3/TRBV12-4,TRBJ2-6,CASRPDSAGANVLTF
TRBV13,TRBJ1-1,CASSRWGRNTEAFF
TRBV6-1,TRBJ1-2,CAIDSAYGYTF
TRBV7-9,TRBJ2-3,CASQEGTDTQYF
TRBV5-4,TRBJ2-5,CASSVSGAQETQYF
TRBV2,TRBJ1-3,CASDSGGDTIYF
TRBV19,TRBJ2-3,CASSRGLAGSFSDTQYF
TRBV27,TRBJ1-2,CASSLSRGYSYGYTF
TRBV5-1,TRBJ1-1,CASSPFSPPSGEAFF
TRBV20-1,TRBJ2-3,CSADGGSTDTQYF
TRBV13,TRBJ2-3,CASSFWDLSTDTQYF
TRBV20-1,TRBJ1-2,CSAQPPSGTRGSYGYTF
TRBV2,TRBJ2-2,CASRAGTSGNTGELFF
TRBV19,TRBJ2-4,CASTPAGGRVAKNIQYF
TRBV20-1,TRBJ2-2,CSASPDNTGKLFF
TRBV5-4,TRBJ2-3,CASSLTPGEPDTQYF
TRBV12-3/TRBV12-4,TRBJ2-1,CASRPGTDRNEQFF
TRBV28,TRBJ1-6,CASSFPGGLDSSPLHF
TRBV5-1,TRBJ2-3,CASSLDRVATDTQYF
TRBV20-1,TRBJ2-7,CSAPGQAVSSYEQYF
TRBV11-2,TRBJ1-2,CASSFGQGGNYGYTF
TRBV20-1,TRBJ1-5,CSASPGGGQPQHF
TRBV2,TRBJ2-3,CASRLEVDTQYF
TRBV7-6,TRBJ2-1,CASSRQQTGGFEQFF
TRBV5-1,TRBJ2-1,CASSSVVATASYNEQFF
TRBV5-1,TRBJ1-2,CASAWQGSLANYGYTF